Following are 20 T cell receptor beta chains from one sample sequenced in a study of blood T cell repertoires in COVID-19. The protocol was immunoSEQ multiplex PCR, while the TCRdb copy is restricted to in-frame clones and leaves out a portion. The data hold more than 30,000 clones, with 87% observed a single time. Material for sequencing was peripheral blood. The receptor set was obtained from a man in his 60s with active COVID-19.

This chain links TRBV19 with TRBJ2-2; TRBD1 aligns across 7 bases. J gave up 6 bases and V 3 bases, and 10 bases lay outside the gene matches. CDR1 is LNHDA and CDR2 is SQIVND in the germline V gene (reference sequence). The CDR3 length is 16 residues. The CDR3 bases are TGTGCCAGTAGTATTGGAGGAATAGGGGGCCCCGGGGAGCTGTTTTTT. Translated, it gives CASSIGGIGGPGELFF.

The V gene is TRBV7-3, the J gene TRBJ2-7; D perhaps matches TRBD2 (6 bases). This CDR3 has 20 amino acids. The germline V gene encodes CDR1 SGHTA and CDR2 FQGTGA. Trimming pared 1 base from V and 0 bases from J, leaving 25 bases between. Here the CDR3 reads CASSLRIERRERALSYEQYF. The DNA for the CDR3 is TGTGCCAGCAGCTTAAGAATAGAACGAAGGGAGCGGGCCCTCTCCTACGAGCAGTACTTC. The variable domain in full, completed from reference TRBV7-3 and TRBJ2-7, reads GAGVSQTPSNKVTEKGKYVELRCDPISGHTALYWYRQSLGQGPEFLIYFQGTGAADDSGLPNDRFFAVRPEGSVSTLKIQRTERGDSAVYLCASSLRIERRERALSYEQYFGPGTRLTVT.

The V and J genes are TRBV19 and TRBJ1-5, with TRBD1 matching 11 bases. CDR3 length: 16 amino acids. The V gene's germline CDR1 is LNHDA and CDR2 SQIVND (reference sequence). V shed 5 bases and J 3 bases; nucleotides not matched to a gene: 6. The CDR3 region is CASSPGTGGPNQPQHF. DNA of the CDR3: TGTGCCAGTAGTCCTGGGACAGGGGGTCCCAATCAGCCCCAGCATTTT.

The chain joins TRBV7-9 to TRBJ2-2, with D possibly TRBD1 on 5 matching bases. The CDR3 has 13 residues. Germline V gives CDR1 SEHNR, CDR2 FQNEAQ (reference sequence). The V and J ends lost 6 bases and 4 bases respectively, with 9 bases between them. The CDR3 reads CASRNQGTGELFF. For the CDR3, the DNA is TGTGCCAGCAGAAATCAGGGCACCGGGGAGCTGTTTTTT.

The rearrangement uses TRBV2 and TRBJ1-5; D is uncertain. The CDR3 has 14 amino acids. Germline CDR1 is SNHLY and CDR2 is FYNNEI. Between the trimmed V and J ends, which lost 7 bases and 3 bases, there was a span of 13 bases. The CDR3 DNA sequence: TGTGCCAGCAATTTGGAGGGTTTCAATCAGCCCCAGCATTTT. Its translation is CASNLEGFNQPQHF.

This sequence joins TRBV2 and TRBJ1-3; 8 bases are shared with TRBD1. Germline CDR1 reads SNHLY; CDR2 reads FYNNEI. The ends lost 10 bases at V and 0 bases at J; junction bases unmatched: 17. The CDR3 contains 18 residues. DNA of the CDR3: TGTGCCAACAGCATGATCCCGACAGGGGCTAACTCTGGAAACACCATATATTTT. This codes for CANSMIPTGANSGNTIYF.

CDR3 coding DNA: TGTGGAACGGGGGGGGTAGGGAGCGGGACTGAGCAGTACTTC. It is translated as CGTGGVGSGTEQYF. The J gene is TRBJ2-7, the V gene TRBV30; TRBD2 agrees at 8 bases. CDR3 length equals 14 residues. Looked up from germline, CDR1 is GTSNPN and CDR2 is SVGIG (reference sequence).

The V gene is TRBV7-9, the J gene TRBJ2-5, with D perhaps matching TRBD1 (6 bases). The germline V gene encodes CDR1 SEHNR and CDR2 FQNEAQ (reference sequence). The CDR3 runs to 14 residues. V was shortened by 5 bases and J by 4 bases, with 14 bases between the two germline ends. The CDR3 loop reads CASSPDARGETQYF. The CDR3 bases are TGTGCCAGCAGCCCCGACGCCAGGGGAGAGACCCAGTACTTC.

The chain recombines TRBV18 with TRBJ2-1; 8 nucleotides line up with TRBD1. The V gene end was trimmed by 6 bases and the J gene end by 2 bases; junction bases not matched to a gene: 6. The CDR3 loop spans 15 amino acids. CDR1 is KGHSH, CDR2 LQKENI, per germline. The CDR3 protein is CASSVTGDTYNEQFF. CDR3 nucleotide sequence: TGTGCCAGCTCTGTGACAGGGGACACCTACAATGAGCAGTTCTTC.

V and J are TRBV7-8 and TRBJ2-3; 9 positions agree with TRBD2. The CDR3 totals 16 residues. With V trimmed by 3 bases and J by 5 bases, 9 bases remained unmatched. CDR1 is SGHVS and CDR2 is FQNEAQ in the germline V gene. CDR3 nucleotide sequence: TGTGCCAGCAGCTTGTGGCGGGGGGGCCCTAAAGATACGCAGTATTTT. The encoded protein is CASSLWRGGPKDTQYF.

The count of this clone is one. The gene calls are TRBV7-3 and TRBJ2-1; 9 nucleotides match TRBD1. The CDR3 extends over 13 amino acids. Trimming at V came to 6 bases and at J to 12 bases, leaving 9 bases not matched to a gene. Germline V gene lookup returns CDR1 SGHTA and CDR2 FQGTGA. The CDR3: CASSRTGARGQFF. The CDR3, as DNA: TGTGCCAGCAGTCGGACAGGGGCCAGAGGGCAGTTCTTC.

The genes are TRBV6-2 or TRBV6-3 and TRBJ2-5; TRBD1 aligns across 8 bases. The ends lost 5 bases at V and 2 bases at J; junction bases unmatched: 10. Per the germline V gene, CDR1 is MNHEY and CDR2 is SVGEGT. CDR3 length: 16 residues. CDR3: CASSAQGAPRQETQYF. The CDR3 DNA reads TGTGCCAGCAGTGCTCAGGGGGCCCCTAGACAAGAGACCCAGTACTTC.

CDR3 residues: CASSPRQGRNSPLHF. As DNA, the CDR3 is TGTGCCAGCAGCCCCCGACAGGGAAGGAATTCACCCCTCCACTTT. J is TRBJ1-6 and V is TRBV7-9; TRBD1 agrees at 7 bases. Germline V CDR1 and CDR2: SEHNR, FQNEAQ (reference sequence). The CDR3 sequence is 15 residues long. J was trimmed by 7 bases and V by 5 bases; bases with no gene match: 8. The full variable domain, with the rest looked up from reference TRBV7-9 and TRBJ1-6, is DTGVSQNPRHKITKRGQNVTFRCDPISEHNRLYWYRQTLGQGPEFLTYFQNEAQLEKSRLLSDRFSAERPKGSFSTLEIQRTEQGDSAMYLCASSPRQGRNSPLHFGNGTRLTVT.

The gene calls are TRBV5-5 and TRBJ2-2, with 8 bases matching TRBD1. Per germline, CDR1 SGHKS and CDR2 YYEKEE (reference sequence). Trimming removed 4 bases from V and 6 bases from J; junction bases left unmatched: 8. The CDR3 is 15 amino acids. CDR3 residues: CASSPGQGSSGELFF. As DNA, the CDR3 is TGTGCCAGCAGCCCTGGACAGGGATCTTCCGGGGAGCTGTTTTTT. The whole variable domain, filled in from reference TRBV5-5 and TRBJ2-2, reads DAGVTQSPTHLIKTRGQQVTLRCSPISGHKSVSWYQQVLGQGPQFIFQYYEKEERGRGNFPDRFSARQFPNYSSELNVNALLLGDSALYLCASSPGQGSSGELFFGEGSRLTVL.

The chain links TRBV25-1 to TRBJ1-6, with D possibly being TRBD1 (6 bases). The CDR3 covers 15 residues. V was pared by 6 bases and J by 9 bases, with 18 bases between. Germline V gene lookup returns CDR1 MGHDK and CDR2 SYGVNS. The CDR3 is CASRQDSALGSPLHF. CDR3 bases: TGTGCCAGCAGGCAGGACAGTGCCCTAGGTTCACCCCTCCACTTT. The whole variable domain, filled in from reference TRBV25-1 and TRBJ1-6, reads EADIYQTPRYLVIGTGKKITLECSQTMGHDKMYWYQQDPGMELHLIHYSYGVNSTEKGDLSSESTVSRIRTEHFPLTLESARPSHTSQYLCASRQDSALGSPLHFGNGTRLTVT.

The chain carries TRBV10-3 and TRBJ1-2; D gene unclear. The CDR3 extends over 15 amino acids. The V end was cut by 4 bases, the J end by 0 bases, with 12 bases between. Germline V lookup: CDR1 ENHRY, CDR2 SYGVKD. As DNA, the CDR3 is TGTGCCATCAGTGCCCTCAGTGAAGCTAACTATGGCTACACCTTC. Translated: CAISALSEANYGYTF.

A few counts support this clone. The chain is built from TRBV12-5 and TRBJ1-2, with D unclear. The CDR3 spans 14 residues. V was clipped by 6 bases and J by 6 bases, with 17 bases between them. Germline lookup yields CDR1 LGHNT and CDR2 FRNRAP. DNA for the CDR3: TGTGCTAGTGGCCTGACCAGGAATTTGGATGGCTACACCTTC. Amino acids: CASGLTRNLDGYTF.

This sequence joins TRBV9 and TRBJ2-3, with 10 bases lining up with TRBD2. This CDR3 is built from 16 residues. V lost 4 bases to trimming and J lost 4 bases; unmatched junction nucleotides: 9. CDR1 and CDR2 (germline): SGDLS, YYNGEE. Here the CDR3 reads CASSPPLAGEADTQYF. CDR3 sequence (DNA): TGTGCCAGCAGCCCTCCTCTAGCGGGAGAAGCAGATACGCAGTATTTT. The whole variable domain, remainder taken from reference TRBV9 and TRBJ2-3, is DSGVTQTPKHLITATGQRVTLRCSPRSGDLSVYWYQQSLDQGLQFLIQYYNGEERAKGNILERFSAQQFPDLHSELNLSSLELGDSALYFCASSPPLAGEADTQYFGPGTRLTVL.

V and J are TRBV10-3 and TRBJ2-2; D ambiguous. V gave up 0 bases and J gave up 4 bases, with 6 bases separating them. The CDR3 consists of 14 residues. CDR1 and CDR2 from the germline V gene are ENHRY and SYGVKD. The CDR3 loop reads CAISESRGTGELFF. In DNA form, the CDR3 reads TGTGCCATCAGTGAGTCGCGAGGCACCGGGGAGCTGTTTTTT.

The chain carries TRBV5-1 and TRBJ1-4, with D perhaps matching TRBD1 (6 bases). Germline V gives CDR1 SGHRS, CDR2 YFSETQ. V shed 4 bases and J shed 5 bases, with 12 bases lying between them. The CDR3 spans 14 residues. CDR3 protein: CASSLGGPNEKLFF. The DNA for the CDR3 is TGCGCCAGCAGCCTGGGGGGGCCAAATGAAAAACTGTTTTTT.